The 29 T cell receptor beta chains below come from one sample, sequenced in a study of cytomegalovirus exposure and HLA in healthy donors. The repertoire was sequenced with immunoSEQ multiplex PCR; TCRdb's copy has only in-frame clones and lacks some. Of around 70,000 clones listed, roughly 95% are singletons. The sample comprised PBMCs. The receptors shown here come from a young man in good health and CMV-seronegative.

V is TRBV6-4 and J is TRBJ2-3, with TRBD2 matching over 9 bases. The CDR3 runs to 15 residues. V trimming: 5 bases; J trimming: 2 bases; junction bases outside the gene matches: 5. Germline V gives CDR1 MRHNA, CDR2 SNTAGT. CDR3 in amino acids: CASSPSGASTDTQYF. The DNA of the CDR3 is TGTGCCAGCAGTCCTAGCGGGGCTTCCACAGATACGCAGTATTTT.

The CDR3 loop is CASSLEQGMNTEAFF. The DNA for the CDR3 is TGTGCCAGTAGTCTGGAACAGGGGATGAACACTGAAGCTTTCTTT. The gene calls are TRBV19 and TRBJ1-1; 7 nucleotides line up with TRBD1. The CDR3 length is 15 residues. Germline CDR1 LNHDA, CDR2 SQIVND (reference sequence). V lost 5 bases, J lost 0 bases, and 6 bases stayed unmatched. Together with reference TRBV19 and TRBJ1-1, the CDR3 gives the full variable domain: DGGITQSPKYLFRKEGQNVTLSCEQNLNHDAMYWYRQDPGQGLRLIYYSQIVNDFQKGDIAEGYSVSREKKESFPLTVTSAQKNPTAFYLCASSLEQGMNTEAFFGQGTRLTVV.

This clone has a handful of counts. The rearrangement links TRBV27 to TRBJ2-2, with 8 bases fitting TRBD1. With V trimmed by 5 bases and J by 6 bases, 5 bases remained unmatched. The CDR3 has 14 residues. Germline V gene lookup returns CDR1 MNHEY and CDR2 SMNVEV (reference sequence). The DNA for the CDR3 is TGTGCCAGCAGTGCAACACAGGGGGCCGGGGAGCTGTTTTTT. Translating it yields CASSATQGAGELFF.

The chain has TRBV7-8 and TRBJ2-1, with 16 bases fitting TRBD2. This CDR3 contains 15 residues. Germline V gives CDR1 SGHVS, CDR2 FQNEAQ. V lost 5 bases and J lost 8; bases outside the gene matches: 3. CDR3 in amino acids: CASSPGTSGGDEQFF. CDR3 sequence (DNA): TGTGCCAGCAGCCCTGGGACTAGCGGGGGGGATGAGCAGTTCTTC. Drawing the rest from reference TRBV7-8 and TRBJ2-1, the complete variable domain is GAGVSQSPRYKVAKRGQDVALRCDPISGHVSLFWYQQALGQGPEFLTYFQNEAQLDKSGLPSDRFFAERPEGSVSTLKIQRTQQEDSAVYLCASSPGTSGGDEQFFGPGTRLTVL.

The J gene is TRBJ1-1, the V gene TRBV2; D might be TRBD1 (6 bases). The CDR3 is 15 amino acids. With 7 bases removed from V and 1 base from J, the gap between germline ends came to 16 bases. Per germline, CDR1 SNHLY and CDR2 FYNNEI. The CDR3 coding sequence is TGTGCCAGCACCCTTGCCGGGACAAGGAACACTGAAGCTTTCTTT. It codes for CASTLAGTRNTEAFF.

The V and J genes are TRBV7-8 and TRBJ1-5; 8 positions agree with TRBD1. This CDR3 has 15 residues. J was trimmed by 5 bases and V by 1 base; bases with no gene match: 4. In germline, CDR1 is SGHVS, CDR2 FQNEAQ. In DNA form, the CDR3 reads TGTGCCAGCAGCTTAGTACCGGACAGGGATCAGCCCCAGCATTTT. Amino acid sequence: CASSLVPDRDQPQHF.

This clone came up once. V gene TRBV2 combines with J gene TRBJ1-5; a weak D match, TRBD1 (6 bases). The germline V and J ends were trimmed by 6 bases and 5 bases, with 20 bases remaining between them. The CDR3 runs 16 residues. Germline CDR1 reads SNHLY; CDR2 reads FYNNEI. The CDR3 reads CASSTLRDKGDQPQHF. CDR3 bases: TGTGCCAGCAGCACCCTCCGGGACAAGGGAGATCAGCCCCAGCATTTT.

This chain connects TRBV5-6 to TRBJ1-1; D is uncertain. V lost 4 bases and J 6 bases, leaving 16 bases between the germline ends. Germline V gene lookup returns CDR1 SGHDT and CDR2 YYEEEE. The CDR3 spans 14 residues. CDR3 DNA: TGTGCCAGCAGCGTCCGGACTCCCGGAGCTGAAGCTTTCTTT. Amino acid sequence: CASSVRTPGAEAFF.

The chain employs TRBV4-3 and TRBJ2-1; TRBD2 aligns across 9 bases. CDR1 and CDR2 (germline): LGHNA, YSLEER. CDR3 length equals 16 residues. With 0 bases clipped from V and 5 bases from J, the junction kept 5 bases outside the gene matches. The CDR3 nucleotides read TGCGCCAGCAGCCAAGATGGAATAGCGGGGGACAATGAGCAGTTCTTC. This codes for CASSQDGIAGDNEQFF.

In its sample, this clone was seen once. The chain has TRBV19 and TRBJ1-4, with D maybe TRBD1 (5 bases). V lost 0 bases and J lost 7, with 12 bases in between. Looked up from germline, CDR1 is LNHDA and CDR2 is SQIVND (reference sequence). This CDR3 comprises 15 residues. The CDR3 coding sequence is TGTGCCAGTAGTATAGACAACGCCGGGGGTGAAAAACTGTTTTTT. It encodes CASSIDNAGGEKLFF.

This clone was seen a single time. V gene TRBV5-1 combines with J gene TRBJ2-7; maybe TRBD1 (6 bases). Trimming pared 3 bases from V and 2 bases from J, leaving 12 bases between. In germline, CDR1 is SGHRS, CDR2 YFSETQ. This CDR3 region has 14 residues. CDR3 amino acids: CASSSLGHTYEQYF. CDR3 nucleotides: TGCGCCAGCAGCTCCCTGGGACACACCTACGAGCAGTACTTC.

This clone was counted a few times. V and J are TRBV11-3 and TRBJ1-4; the D gene is possibly TRBD1 (5 bases). V lost 5 bases, J lost 0 bases, and 13 bases lay in between. The length of the CDR3 is 16 residues. CDR1 SGHNT and CDR2 YENEEA come from the germline V gene. CDR3 protein: CASSPHLDTTNEKLFF. As DNA, the CDR3 is TGTGCCAGCAGCCCGCACCTGGACACAACTAATGAAAAACTGTTTTTT.

The CDR3 DNA reads TGTGCCAGCAGTTACTCGGCCACACAGCCCCAGCATTTT. It yields the protein CASSYSATQPQHF. V gene TRBV6-5 combines with J gene TRBJ1-5; D uncertain. V was clipped by 0 bases and J by 7 bases, with 7 bases between them. CDR3 length: 13 residues. Germline V gene sequence: CDR1 MNHEY, CDR2 SVGAGI.

V is TRBV5-8 and J is TRBJ1-6; 10 bases fit TRBD1. CDR1 SGHTS and CDR2 YDEGEE come from the germline V gene. Trimming cost V 2 bases and J 3 bases; bases outside gene matches: 2. This CDR3 contains 16 residues. The CDR3 DNA sequence: TGTGCCAGCAGCTTCCGGGACAGGGGCTATAATTCACCCCTCCACTTT. The encoded protein is CASSFRDRGYNSPLHF.

This chain joins TRBV5-4 and TRBJ1-5, with 12 bases matching TRBD1. Germline V gives CDR1 SGHNT, CDR2 YYREEE (reference sequence). The V and J ends lost 2 bases and 6 bases, in that order; junction bases with no gene match: 6. The CDR3 is made up of 16 amino acids. The CDR3 region has the DNA TGTGCCAGCAGCTTCGGGACAGGGGGCTCTAGTCAGCCCCAGCATTTT. Protein: CASSFGTGGSSQPQHF.

The chain uses TRBV19 and TRBJ2-6; tentative D call: TRBD1 (6 bases). Trimming left V 4 bases short and J 0 bases short, with 16 bases between. Germline CDR1 reads LNHDA; CDR2 reads SQIVND (reference sequence). The CDR3 spans 18 residues. The CDR3 nucleotides are TGTGCCAGTAGTACCCGGGACATCGCCGACTCTGGGGCCAACGTCCTGACTTTC. It specifies CASSTRDIADSGANVLTF.

The chain combines TRBV5-1 with TRBJ2-1, with 10 bases identical to TRBD2. V was clipped by 4 bases and J by 3 bases; unmatched bases: 4. The V gene's germline CDR1 is SGHRS and CDR2 YFSETQ. The CDR3 loop spans 15 amino acids. The CDR3 reads CASSESGGGYNEQFF. In nucleotides, the CDR3 is TGCGCCAGCAGCGAGAGCGGGGGGGGCTACAATGAGCAGTTCTTC.

This chain uses TRBV25-1 with TRBJ1-6, with D maybe TRBD1 (5 bases). V lost 3 bases and J lost 10, with 10 bases in between. Germline values: CDR1 MGHDK, CDR2 SYGVNS. This CDR3 has 13 amino acids. CDR3 region: CASSDRERSPLHF. In nucleotides, the CDR3 is TGTGCCAGCAGTGACAGGGAACGATCACCCCTCCACTTT. Variable domain in full (rest from reference TRBV25-1 and TRBJ1-6): EADIYQTPRYLVIGTGKKITLECSQTMGHDKMYWYQQDPGMELHLIHYSYGVNSTEKGDLSSESTVSRIRTEHFPLTLESARPSHTSQYLCASSDRERSPLHFGNGTRLTVT.

The chain links TRBV5-1 to TRBJ1-4; D is undetermined. The CDR3 length is 16 residues. V lost 4 bases to trimming and J lost 0 bases, with 13 bases between them. Germline V gene sequence: CDR1 SGHRS, CDR2 YFSETQ. The CDR3 sequence is CASSPLSGATNEKLFF. CDR3 DNA: TGCGCCAGCAGCCCCTTATCAGGTGCAACTAATGAAAAACTGTTTTTT.

The chain has TRBV7-2 and TRBJ2-3, with a possible D match to TRBD2 (6 bases). Germline V lookup: CDR1 SGHTA, CDR2 FQGNSA. Trimming shortened V by 1 base and J by 0 bases, and 8 bases separated the two germline ends. This CDR3 region has 15 residues. The CDR3 DNA reads TGTGCCAGCAGCTTAGATGGGAGGAGCACAGATACGCAGTATTTT. This sequence encodes CASSLDGRSTDTQYF. Filled out from reference TRBV7-2 and TRBJ2-3, the complete variable domain reads GAGVSQSPSNKVTEKGKDVELRCDPISGHTALYWYRQSLGQGLEFLIYFQGNSAPDKSGLPSDRFSAERTGGSVSTLTIQRTQQEDSAVYLCASSLDGRSTDTQYFGPGTRLTVL.

V is TRBV4-2 and J is TRBJ1-1, with D perhaps TRBD1 (5 bases). Germline loops: CDR1 LGHNA, CDR2 YNFKEQ. Trimming removed 4 bases at V and 7 bases at J, with 7 bases between. The CDR3 sequence is 11 residues long. CDR3: CASSLQGEAFF. CDR3 DNA sequence: TGTGCCAGCAGCCTGCAGGGTGAAGCTTTCTTT.

The chain combines TRBV7-9 with TRBJ1-6; D is perhaps TRBD1 (6 bases). The germline CDR1 and CDR2 sequences are SEHNR and FQNEAQ (reference sequence). V lost 8 bases to trimming and J lost 8 bases, with 13 bases between them. CDR3 size: 13 residues. CDR3 nucleotides: TGTGCCAGCGCTATAGGGGGGGATTCACCCCTCCACTTT. Encoded protein: CASAIGGDSPLHF.

V usage is TRBV27 and J usage is TRBJ2-7; TRBD2 is a possible D gene (5 bases). This CDR3 spans 15 amino acids. The germline CDR1 and CDR2 sequences are MNHEY and SMNVEV (reference sequence). V was shortened by 4 bases and J by 5 bases, with 18 bases between the two germline ends. CDR3 loop: CASSSPSTTQDEQYF. The CDR3 coding sequence is TGTGCCAGCAGTTCCCCCTCGACTACCCAGGACGAGCAGTACTTC.

This clone was observed a single time. This sequence joins TRBV28 and TRBJ1-2; TRBD1 matches at 7 bases. The length of the CDR3 is 14 residues. CDR1 is MDHEN and CDR2 is SYDVKM in the germline V gene. With 6 bases clipped from V and 4 bases from J, the junction kept 8 bases outside the gene matches. CDR3 DNA sequence: TGTGCCAGCAGAAGATCGACAGGGACCTATGGCTACACCTTC. It translates to CASRRSTGTYGYTF.

The CDR3 region has the DNA TGTGCCAGCAGCTTGAGGAGTAATAGCAATCAGCCCCAGCATTTT. This translates into CASSLRSNSNQPQHF. The J gene is TRBJ1-5, the V gene TRBV5-7; D unclear. TRBV5-7 is classed as an ORF, of uncertain function. CDR3 size: 15 residues. V lost 1 base, J lost 0 bases, and 8 bases lay in between.

This chain's CDR3 is CASSQRQSSYEQYF. CDR3 sequence (DNA): TGTGCCAGCAGTCAGAGACAGAGCTCCTACGAGCAGTACTTC. V is TRBV27 and J is TRBJ2-7; the D gene is possibly TRBD1 (5 bases). V was clipped by 5 bases and J by 0 bases, with 11 bases between them. The CDR3 is made up of 14 amino acids. Germline values: CDR1 MNHEY, CDR2 SMNVEV (reference sequence).

The chain combines TRBV29-1 with TRBJ1-2, with D possibly matching TRBD1 (6 bases). V was shortened by 0 bases and J by 4 bases, with 12 bases between the two germline ends. Germline lookup yields CDR1 SQVTM and CDR2 ANQGSEA. This CDR3 spans 14 amino acids. The CDR3 protein is CSVEDQGTTYGYTF. The CDR3 coding sequence is TGCAGCGTTGAAGATCAAGGGACAACCTATGGCTACACCTTC.

This chain connects TRBV7-3 to TRBJ1-2, with D hard to call. This CDR3 region has 20 residues. Germline loops: CDR1 SGHTA, CDR2 FQGTGA. Deletions cut 8 bases from V and 4 bases from J, with 35 bases between. The DNA of the CDR3 is TGTGCCAGCTCCCTCGGTGCGCGCAGGCACAAGTCGGATAGTGGCTATGGCTACACCTTC. Protein product: CASSLGARRHKSDSGYGYTF. The variable domain in full, with the rest retrieved from reference TRBV7-3 and TRBJ1-2, is GAGVSQTPSNKVTEKGKYVELRCDPISGHTALYWYRQSLGQGPEFLIYFQGTGAADDSGLPNDRFFAVRPEGSVSTLKIQRTERGDSAVYLCASSLGARRHKSDSGYGYTFGSGTRLTVV.

The chain couples TRBV13 to TRBJ2-3; D might be TRBD1 (6 bases). The germline gives CDR1 PRHDT, CDR2 FYEKMQ (reference sequence). The CDR3 contains 15 residues. Between the trimmed V and J ends, which lost 7 bases and 0 bases, there was a span of 14 bases. For the CDR3, the DNA is TGTGCCAGCAAAGGGGGAGACCGAAGCACAGATACGCAGTATTTT. Translating it yields CASKGGDRSTDTQYF.